The text below deals with one TCR beta chain. The data stem from a study of cytomegalovirus exposure and HLA in healthy donors. Here immunoSEQ multiplex PCR was the method, and the copy in TCRdb shows in-frame clones only, minus some. This sample has 50,000 or so clones, with roughly 94% found just once. After removal of 6 bases from V and 8 bases from J, the junction contained 11 bases not matched to a gene. The CDR3 spans 15 residues. Per germline, CDR1 MNHEY and CDR2 SMNVEV (reference sequence). Sequenced material: PBMCs. The rearrangement joins TRBV27 to TRBJ1-4, with TRBD1 identical over 8 bases. This TCR was sampled from a man between 18 and 35 years old in good health and CMV-seronegative. CDR3 amino acids: CASSFSGTGGEKLFF. In nucleotides, the CDR3 is TGTGCCAGCAGCTTCTCCGGGACAGGCGGCGAAAAACTGTTTTTT.